Below are 27 T cell receptor beta chains sequenced from a single sample in a study of human T cells and chemical hapten exposure. TCRdb analysed the RACE reads with MiXCR anew, one entry per CDR3 protein. Altogether about 35,000 distinct CDR3 sequences are present, 5% to 8% being singletons, with the ten largest covering roughly 9.2%. Indicated time point: patch test 1, 2 weeks after DPC sensitization. Treatment given: therapeutic diphenylcyclopropenone sensitization with weekly scalp DPC. Total RNA extraction was carried out from unfractionated whole blood. This sample comprised whole blood, obtained in connection with sensitization to the hapten diphenylcyclopropenone (DPC). The receptors stem from a woman in her thirties with alopecia areata. Some clones in this sample may be carry-over from other donors' samples.

This clonotype showed up many times. This chain links TRBV7-2 with TRBJ2-3, with D hard to call. There are 13 residues in the CDR3. V lost 5 bases and J 4 bases, leaving 10 bases between the germline ends. Germline CDR1 is SGHTA and CDR2 is FQGNSA. CDR3 sequence: CASSPRGADTQYF. DNA of the CDR3: TGTGCCAGCAGCCCCAGAGGTGCAGATACGCAGTATTTT.

The V gene is TRBV12-3 or TRBV12-4, the J gene TRBJ1-5, with unresolved D. Trimming took off 7 bases at V and 5 bases at J, with 15 bases between the two ends. The CDR3 has 14 amino acids. CDR3 nucleotide sequence: TGTGCCAGCACCCAAACCGGGAGTGATCAGCCCCAGCATTTT. This translates into CASTQTGSDQPQHF.

This clonotype was observed a handful of times. The rearrangement links TRBV6-6 to TRBJ1-3; D is undetermined. The CDR3 loop spans 13 amino acids. Germline loops: CDR1 MNHNY, CDR2 SVGAGI (reference sequence). Trimming removed 8 bases at V and 3 bases at J, with 11 bases between. Written as DNA, the CDR3 is TGTGCCAGCGCGCTACCAAATGGAAACACCATATATTTT. Its protein is CASALPNGNTIYF.

This clonotype was observed at least ten times. The chain uses TRBV6-5 and TRBJ1-4; D is unclear. The CDR3 length is 13 residues. The germline V gene encodes CDR1 MNHEY and CDR2 SVGAGI. Deletions cut 2 bases from V and 5 bases from J, with 6 bases between. CDR3 region: CASSYAGNEKLFF. In DNA, the CDR3 is TGTGCCAGCAGTTACGCCGGGAATGAAAAACTGTTTTTT.

This clonotype was picked up many times. The V gene is TRBV12-3 or TRBV12-4, the J gene TRBJ1-1; D uncertain. This CDR3 has 15 residues. The V end lost 7 bases, the J end lost 2 bases, and 17 bases lay between the germline ends. The CDR3 DNA follows: TGTGCCAGCAACCCGCATACAGAGCTTAACACTGAAGCTTTCTTT. It yields the protein CASNPHTELNTEAFF.

This clonotype was seen many times. The chain combines TRBV20-1 with TRBJ2-2; D is perhaps TRBD1 (5 bases). V was shortened by 2 bases and J by 2 bases, with 9 bases between the two germline ends. The V gene's germline CDR1 is DFQATT and CDR2 SNEGSKA (reference sequence). The CDR3 has 14 amino acids. This chain's CDR3 is CSARSQGNTGELFF. The CDR3 DNA reads as TGCAGTGCTAGATCGCAGGGAAACACCGGGGAGCTGTTTTTT.

There are a few counts of this clonotype. The chain recombines TRBV12-3 or TRBV12-4 with TRBJ1-6; D is ambiguous. The CDR3 is made up of 15 amino acids. V was shortened by 6 bases and J by 0 bases, with 9 bases between the two germline ends. Here the CDR3 DNA reads TGTGCCAGCAGCTCGCGAGGCTCCTATAATTCACCCCTCCACTTT. Translation: CASSSRGSYNSPLHF.

The genes are TRBV4-3 and TRBJ1-1; possible D gene TRBD1, 5 bases. Per germline, CDR1 LGHNA and CDR2 YSLEER. CDR3 size: 16 residues. Trimming took 0 bases from V and 0 from J, leaving 11 bases between them. The CDR3 reads CASSQDRQLMNTEAFF. The CDR3 region has the DNA TGCGCCAGCAGCCAAGATAGACAGTTGATGAACACTGAAGCTTTCTTT.

The table lists this clonotype with many counts. The chain employs TRBV20-1 and TRBJ1-5; no clear D gene. Trimming pared 2 bases from V and 1 base from J, leaving 12 bases between. This CDR3 region has 15 residues. CDR1 and CDR2 from the germline V gene are DFQATT and SNEGSKA (reference sequence). The CDR3 loop reads CSARTGVGSNQPQHF. In nucleotides, the CDR3 is TGCAGTGCTAGAACCGGGGTGGGCAGCAATCAGCCCCAGCATTTT.

In this sample, this clonotype turned up many times. The rearrangement uses TRBV20-1 and TRBJ1-2, with D maybe TRBD1 (6 bases). This CDR3 is 13 amino acids long. The germline V gene encodes CDR1 DFQATT and CDR2 SNEGSKA (reference sequence). Trimming left V 7 bases short and J 6 bases short, with 18 bases between. The chain's CDR3 is CSVIGGGADGYTF. The CDR3 DNA sequence: TGCAGTGTTATAGGCGGGGGCGCGGATGGCTACACCTTC.

This clonotype was recorded at least ten times. The V gene is TRBV12-3 or TRBV12-4, the J gene TRBJ1-1; weak D call: TRBD1 (5 bases). V was clipped by 4 bases and J by 6 bases, with 9 bases between them. There are 12 residues in the CDR3. As DNA, the CDR3 is TGTGCCAGCAGTTCCTGGGGGTCTGAAGCTTTCTTT. Protein sequence: CASSSWGSEAFF.

The chain is built from TRBV2 and TRBJ2-2, with unresolved D. The CDR3 runs 16 residues. Trimming left V 3 bases short and J 6 bases short, with 17 bases between. CDR1 and CDR2 (germline): SNHLY, FYNNEI. The CDR3 is CASSDRQIGLAGELFF. DNA of the CDR3: TGTGCCAGCAGTGACCGCCAGATTGGATTGGCCGGGGAGCTGTTTTTT.

This clonotype was seen at least ten times. The chain links TRBV20-1 to TRBJ1-1; possible D gene TRBD1, 5 bases. Trimming shortened V by 0 bases and J by 1 base, and 12 bases separated the two germline ends. The CDR3 is 15 residues long. Germline V gene sequence: CDR1 DFQATT, CDR2 SNEGSKA (reference sequence). The CDR3 DNA is TGCAGTGCTAGAGATGCCGGGGCTACGAACACTGAAGCTTTCTTT. This gives the protein CSARDAGATNTEAFF.

The rearrangement joins TRBV7-2 to TRBJ2-3, with 9 positions matching TRBD2. The CDR3 sequence is 17 residues long. Germline CDR1 reads SGHTA; CDR2 reads FQGNSA. After removal of 2 bases from V and 2 bases from J, the junction contained 8 bases not matched to a gene. CDR3 DNA: TGTGCCAGCAGCTTAAGGGCGGGGGGGATGATCACAGATACGCAGTATTTT. Translating it yields CASSLRAGGMITDTQYF.

This rearrangement joins TRBV4-2 to TRBJ1-5; 8 nucleotides match TRBD1. Germline assignment: CDR1 LGHNA and CDR2 YNFKEQ. Trimming cost V 1 base and J 6 bases; bases outside gene matches: 2. This CDR3 has 14 residues. CDR3 DNA sequence: TGTGCCAGCAGCCAAGGGACAGGGCTTCAGCCCCAGCATTTT. Protein sequence: CASSQGTGLQPQHF.

This clonotype has at least ten counts. The gene calls are TRBV5-1 and TRBJ1-6; TRBD1 might be the D (6 bases). The CDR3 is 14 amino acids. The V gene's germline CDR1 is SGHRS and CDR2 YFSETQ. V dropped 4 bases and J dropped 6 bases, with 11 bases sitting between them. The CDR3 protein is CASSTLGGNSPLHF. In DNA form, the CDR3 reads TGCGCCAGCAGCACCTTAGGGGGTAATTCACCCCTCCACTTT.

DNA for the CDR3: TGTGCCAGCAGCTCTGGGACTAGCGGGGGCAAATTCTACGAGCAGTACTTC. It specifies CASSSGTSGGKFYEQYF. The rearrangement uses TRBV7-2 and TRBJ2-7; 14 bases are shared with TRBD2. CDR1 is SGHTA, CDR2 FQGNSA, per germline. Trimming removed 4 bases from V and 3 bases from J; junction bases left unmatched: 8. This CDR3 region has 17 residues. The full variable domain, its missing parts supplied by reference TRBV7-2 and TRBJ2-7, is GAGVSQSPSNKVTEKGKDVELRCDPISGHTALYWYRQSLGQGLEFLIYFQGNSAPDKSGLPSDRFSAERTGGSVSTLTIQRTQQEDSAVYLCASSSGTSGGKFYEQYFGPGTRLTVT.

This clonotype was counted a few times. J is TRBJ1-2 and V is TRBV3-1; D is possibly TRBD1 (6 bases). This CDR3 has 15 amino acids. The ends were cut back, 3 bases at V and 3 bases at J, with 14 bases in the middle. Germline CDR1 is LGHDT and CDR2 is YNNKEL (reference sequence). The CDR3 nucleotides read TGTGCCAGCAGCCATTGGGGGGGCGCGGACTATGGCTACACCTTC. Translation: CASSHWGGADYGYTF.

This clonotype was seen many times. Written as DNA, the CDR3 is TGTGCCAGCAACTCTGACAGGGTGGAAGAGACCCAGTACTTC. Translation gives CASNSDRVEETQYF. This chain uses TRBV6-5 with TRBJ2-5; 7 nucleotides line up with TRBD1. V was clipped by 7 bases and J by 3 bases; unmatched bases: 8. The CDR3 is 14 amino acids. CDR1 is MNHEY, CDR2 SVGAGI, per germline.

This clonotype was found many times. This chain uses TRBV4-2 with TRBJ2-3; D may correspond to TRBD1 or TRBD2 (6 bases each). The V end was cut by 3 bases, the J end by 2 bases, with 15 bases between. This CDR3 has 16 amino acids. The germline V gene encodes CDR1 LGHNA and CDR2 YNFKEQ. The CDR3 spells CASSQGGPQATDTQYF. The CDR3 bases are TGTGCCAGCAGCCAGGGGGGCCCCCAAGCCACAGATACGCAGTATTTT.

This clonotype occurred many times. The rearrangement links TRBV7-3 to TRBJ2-3; D remains ambiguous. The CDR3 totals 14 residues. The V end was cut by 11 bases, the J end by 2 bases, with 17 bases between. Germline V CDR1 and CDR2: SGHTA, FQGTGA. CDR3 protein: CAAGRLNDTDTQYF. CDR3 nucleotide sequence: TGTGCCGCCGGGCGGCTAAACGACACAGATACGCAGTATTTT.

This clonotype was observed at least ten times. V and J are TRBV28 and TRBJ2-6; 7 bases line up with TRBD2. Germline CDR1 and CDR2: MDHEN and SYDVKM. This CDR3 is 16 amino acids long. With 4 bases clipped from V and 0 bases from J, the junction kept 3 bases outside the gene matches. The CDR3: CASSSGGSSGANVLTF. As DNA, the CDR3 is TGTGCCAGCAGTTCCGGGGGGAGCTCTGGGGCCAACGTCCTGACTTTC.

The CDR3 protein is CASSYEPKTGNQPQHF. CDR3 sequence (DNA): TGTGCCAGCAGTTACGAGCCAAAGACGGGCAATCAGCCCCAGCATTTT. The chain couples TRBV6-5 to TRBJ1-5; no definite D call. V shed 2 bases and J shed 2 bases, with 13 bases lying between them. This CDR3 contains 16 residues. Germline values: CDR1 MNHEY, CDR2 SVGAGI.

This clonotype was observed many times. The rearrangement links TRBV20-1 to TRBJ2-2, with D possibly matching TRBD1 (6 bases). This CDR3 has 13 amino acids. V was trimmed by 8 bases and J by 0 bases, leaving 10 bases between them. CDR1 and CDR2 (germline): DFQATT, SNEGSKA (reference sequence). The CDR3 loop is CSFTGTNTGELFF. The CDR3 coding sequence is TGCAGTTTTACAGGGACGAACACCGGGGAGCTGTTTTTT.

This clonotype has a count of ten or more. The chain couples TRBV3-1 to TRBJ2-3; weak D call: TRBD2 (5 bases). The CDR3 sequence is 16 residues long. Germline values: CDR1 LGHDT, CDR2 YNNKEL (reference sequence). The V end was cut by 0 bases, the J end by 3 bases, with 13 bases between. This chain's CDR3 is CASSQDRRGFTDTQYF. CDR3 DNA sequence: TGTGCCAGCAGCCAAGACAGACGAGGGTTTACAGATACGCAGTATTTT.

Notes on this clonotype: Possible read error: a much larger clone is one base away. This chain links TRBV5-1 with TRBJ1-1; 7 bases fit TRBD1. The CDR3 is 13 residues long. Looked up from germline, CDR1 is SGHRS and CDR2 is YFSETQ. CDR3 DNA sequence: TGCGACAGCAGCGTAGCAGGGGGAACTGAAGCTTTCTTT. It specifies CDSSVAGGTEAFF.

The chain has TRBV28 and TRBJ2-3; TRBD2 matches 11 bases. Trimming at V came to 8 bases and at J to 0 bases, leaving 7 bases not matched to a gene. Germline lookup yields CDR1 MDHEN and CDR2 SYDVKM. The CDR3 sequence is 16 residues long. CDR3 nucleotides: TGTGCCAGCGGACTCTTAGCGGGGGGGAGCACAGATACGCAGTATTTT. Its protein is CASGLLAGGSTDTQYF.